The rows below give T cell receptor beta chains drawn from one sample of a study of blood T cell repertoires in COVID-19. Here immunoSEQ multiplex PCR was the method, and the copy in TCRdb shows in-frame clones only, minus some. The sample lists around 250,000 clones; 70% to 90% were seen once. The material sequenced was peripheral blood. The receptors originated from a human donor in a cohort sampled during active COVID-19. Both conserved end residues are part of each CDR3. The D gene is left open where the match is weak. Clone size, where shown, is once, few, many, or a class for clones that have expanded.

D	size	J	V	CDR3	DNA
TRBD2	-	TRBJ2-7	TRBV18	CASSLRLAGSTLSKTSYEQYF	TGTGCCAGCTCACTTCGACTAGCGGGGAGCACACTATCAAAAACTTCCTACGAGCAGTACTTC
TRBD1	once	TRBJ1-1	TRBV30	CACTGGGTEAFF	TGTGCCTGTACAGGGGGCGGCACTGAAGCTTTCTTT
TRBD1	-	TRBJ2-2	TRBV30	CAWRGTVQRSNTGELFF	TGTGCCTGGAGGGGGACAGTCCAACGGTCGAACACCGGGGAGCTGTTTTTT
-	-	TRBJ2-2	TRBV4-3	CASAHLLAGNTGELFF	TGCGCCAGCGCCCACTTACTTGCGGGTAACACCGGGGAGCTGTTTTTT
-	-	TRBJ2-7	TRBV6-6	CASSYSKPGTGEQYF	TGTGCCAGCAGTTACTCAAAACCCGGGACTGGGGAGCAGTACTTC
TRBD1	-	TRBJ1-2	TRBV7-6	CASKGYRGQPGYTF	TGTGCCAGCAAAGGTTACAGGGGGCAACCTGGCTACACCTTC
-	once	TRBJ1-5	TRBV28	CASRISSNQPQHF	TGTGCCAGCAGGATTAGTAGCAATCAGCCCCAGCATTTT
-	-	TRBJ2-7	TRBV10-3	CAISELANSYEQYF	TGTGCCATCAGTGAGTTGGCCAACTCCTACGAGCAGTACTTC
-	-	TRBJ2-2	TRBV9	CASSDATHANTGELFF	TGTGCCAGCAGCGACGCGACACACGCGAACACCGGGGAGCTGTTTTTT
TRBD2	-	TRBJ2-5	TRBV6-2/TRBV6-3	CASSSGLAGGVETQYF	TGTGCCAGCAGTTCGGGACTAGCGGGGGGGGTTGAGACCCAGTACTTC
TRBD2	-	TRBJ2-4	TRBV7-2	CASSLNGRREALGKNIQYF	TGTGCCAGCAGCTTAAATGGGAGGCGGGAGGCCCTCGGCAAAAACATTCAGTACTTC
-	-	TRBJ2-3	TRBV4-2	CASSQEELSTDTQYF	TGTGCCAGCAGCCAAGAGGAGCTTTCCACAGATACGCAGTATTTT
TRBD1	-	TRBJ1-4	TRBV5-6	CASSGQGAANEKLFF	TGTGCCAGCAGCGGGCAGGGGGCAGCTAATGAAAAACTGTTTTTT
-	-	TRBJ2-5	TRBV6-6	CASSRQIQETQYF	TGTGCCAGCAGTCGACAGATCCAAGAGACCCAGTACTTC
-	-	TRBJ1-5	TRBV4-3	CASSQDGGEGSQPQHF	TGCGCCAGCAGCCAAGATGGGGGGGAGGGGAGTCAGCCCCAGCATTTT
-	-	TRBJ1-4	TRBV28	CASRGGAGNEKLFF	TGTGCCAGCAGGGGGGGTGCCGGTAATGAAAAACTGTTTTTT
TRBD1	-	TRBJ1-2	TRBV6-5	CASTQGAHGYTF	TGTGCCAGCACCCAGGGGGCGCATGGCTACACCTTC
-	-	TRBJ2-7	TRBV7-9	CASVRGGREYEQYF	TGTGCCAGCGTCCGAGGGGGGCGGGAGTACGAGCAGTACTTC
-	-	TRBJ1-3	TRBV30	CAWRRAGGRSGNTIYF	TGTGCCTGGAGACGCGCGGGGGGACGCTCTGGAAACACCATATATTTT
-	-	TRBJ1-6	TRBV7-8	CASSLKNRRGSSYNSPLHF	TGTGCCAGCAGCCTTAAGAATCGACGGGGAAGCTCCTATAATTCACCCCTCCACTTT
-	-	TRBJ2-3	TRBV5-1	CASSLDTSTDTQYF	TGCGCCAGCAGCCTGGATACAAGCACAGATACGCAGTATTTT
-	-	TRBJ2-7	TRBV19	CASSMRLVSYEQYF	TGTGCCAGTAGTATGAGACTAGTCTCCTACGAGCAGTACTTC
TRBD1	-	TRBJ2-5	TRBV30	CAWDDLRGSGETQYF	TGTGCCTGGGACGACCTCAGGGGGAGTGGGGAGACCCAGTACTTC
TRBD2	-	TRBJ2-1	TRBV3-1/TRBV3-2	CASSQDGGRGGHYNEQFF	TGTGCCAGCAGCCAAGATGGAGGGCGGGGGGGCCACTACAATGAGCAGTTCTTC
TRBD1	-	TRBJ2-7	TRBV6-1	CASSEGPGQSYEQYF	TGTGCCAGCAGTGAAGGTCCGGGACAGTCCTACGAGCAGTACTTC
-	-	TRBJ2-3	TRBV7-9	CASSSTGTDTQYF	TGTGCCAGCAGCTCGACAGGCACAGATACGCAGTATTTT
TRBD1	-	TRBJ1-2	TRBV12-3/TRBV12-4	CASTLTGGFGYTF	TGTGCCAGCACCTTAACAGGGGGCTTTGGCTACACCTTC
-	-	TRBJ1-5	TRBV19	CASSIQIGGRLSNQPQHF	TGTGCCAGTAGTATTCAAATTGGAGGGCGCTTGAGCAATCAGCCCCAGCATTTT
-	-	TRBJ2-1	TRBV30	CAWIRERSYNEQFF	TGTGCCTGGATCAGGGAACGCTCCTACAATGAGCAGTTCTTC